What follows are 13 T cell receptor beta chains derived from one specimen sequenced in a study of early T cells in non-severe SARS-CoV-2 infection. TCRdb reprocessed the 5' RACE reads with MiXCR, giving one entry per CDR3 protein. The sample lists tens of thousands of distinct CDR3 sequences; roughly 12% were seen once. The sample consisted of whole blood, taken at baseline. The origin of the receptors is an adult who was a healthcare worker with PCR-confirmed SARS-CoV-2 infection or an uninfected control (not recorded which).

J is TRBJ1-1 and V is TRBV6-1, with a weak D call TRBD1 (6 bases). The germline gives CDR1 MNHNS, CDR2 SASEGT. Trimming took off 3 bases at V and 5 bases at J, with 19 bases between the two ends. This CDR3 comprises 16 residues. For the CDR3, the DNA is TGTGCCAGCAGTGACACCCGAGGGGGGGCTTCGACTGAAGCTTTCTTT. Translating it yields CASSDTRGGASTEAFF.

The chain carries TRBV27 and TRBJ2-1; the D gene is possibly TRBD2 (6 bases). With 8 bases removed from V and 0 bases from J, the gap between germline ends came to 8 bases. The V gene's germline CDR1 is MNHEY and CDR2 SMNVEV (reference sequence). This CDR3 is 13 amino acids long. CDR3 in DNA: TGTGCCAGCGTGGGAGGCTCCTACAATGAGCAGTTCTTC. Its translation: CASVGGSYNEQFF.

The chain joins TRBV9 to TRBJ2-1; 8 nucleotides match TRBD2. Germline CDR1 is SGDLS and CDR2 is YYNGEE. J gave up 4 bases and V 3 bases, and 6 bases lay outside the gene matches. This CDR3 spans 15 amino acids. The CDR3 sequence is CASSGSGEIYNEQFF. CDR3 DNA: TGTGCCAGCAGCGGTAGCGGGGAGATTTACAATGAGCAGTTCTTC.

V and J are TRBV11-2 and TRBJ2-1; unclear D gene. This CDR3 spans 12 amino acids. Deletions cut 6 bases from V and 3 bases from J, with 6 bases between. Germline V gene sequence: CDR1 SGHAT, CDR2 FQNNGV. The chain's CDR3 is CASSRDYNEQFF. In DNA form, the CDR3 reads TGTGCCAGCAGTAGGGACTACAATGAGCAGTTCTTC.

The chain couples TRBV20-1 to TRBJ2-3, with TRBD2 matching 11 bases. The CDR3 totals 17 residues. V was clipped by 8 bases and J by 3 bases; unmatched bases: 16. Per the germline V gene, CDR1 is DFQATT and CDR2 is SNEGSKA (reference sequence). For the CDR3, the DNA is TGCAGTACCCCAGGGATGCTAGCGGGGGGTTTGACAGATACGCAGTATTTT. The encoded protein is CSTPGMLAGGLTDTQYF.

This clonotype showed up just a few times. This rearrangement joins TRBV18 to TRBJ1-1; D gene unclear. The CDR3 spans 14 residues. In germline, CDR1 is KGHSH, CDR2 LQKENI. V was clipped by 3 bases and J by 5 bases, with 13 bases between them. CDR3 residues: CASSPNTGRTEAFF. The CDR3 nucleotides read TGTGCCAGCTCACCGAACACCGGGAGGACTGAAGCTTTCTTT.

The chain links TRBV28 to TRBJ2-3; TRBD1 matches 11 bases. The CDR3 consists of 19 residues. After removal of 4 bases from V and 2 bases from J, the junction contained 14 bases not matched to a gene. From germline, CDR1 is MDHEN and CDR2 SYDVKM. CDR3 sequence: CASSSKYLGQGAYTDTQYF. In nucleotides, the CDR3 is TGTGCCAGCAGTTCTAAATACCTAGGACAGGGGGCCTACACAGATACGCAGTATTTT.

This clonotype has more than one count but fewer than ten. The chain is built from TRBV20-1 and TRBJ2-5, with 12 nucleotides matching TRBD2. This CDR3 is built from 16 residues. Germline CDR1 reads DFQATT; CDR2 reads SNEGSKA (reference sequence). J was trimmed by 5 bases and V by 3 bases; bases with no gene match: 10. CDR3 nucleotides: TGCAGTGCTAGCTTGGCTAGCGGGGGGGCCTGGGAGACCCAGTACTTC. Translated: CSASLASGGAWETQYF.

Ten or more counts support this clonotype. V gene TRBV19 combines with J gene TRBJ1-2, with a tentative D call TRBD1 (6 bases). CDR1 and CDR2 (germline): LNHDA, SQIVND (reference sequence). The V end was cut by 5 bases, the J end by 6 bases, with 25 bases between. The CDR3 contains 17 residues. CDR3 sequence reads: CASSPMGAGHPRDGYTF. DNA of the CDR3: TGTGCCAGTAGTCCGATGGGAGCGGGACACCCTAGGGATGGCTACACCTTC.

The J gene is TRBJ1-1, the V gene TRBV4-1; perhaps TRBD1 as D (5 bases). Germline V CDR1 and CDR2: MGHRA, YSYEKL. Trimming removed 4 bases from V and 1 base from J, with 19 bases in between. The CDR3 runs to 17 residues. The CDR3, as DNA: TGCGCCAGCAGCCCTACAGCCGGGGCTTGGGAGAACACTGAAGCTTTCTTT. Translating it yields CASSPTAGAWENTEAFF.

CDR3 protein: CASSLVGDDTEAFF. In DNA form, the CDR3 reads TGCGCCAGCAGCTTGGTTGGGGATGACACTGAAGCTTTCTTT. J is TRBJ1-1 and V is TRBV5-1; D gene ambiguous. The CDR3 has 14 residues. Germline values: CDR1 SGHRS, CDR2 YFSETQ. V dropped 0 bases and J dropped 3 bases, with 9 bases sitting between them.

This clonotype was seen more than once but under ten times. The chain joins TRBV5-1 to TRBJ2-4; TRBD1 might be the D (6 bases). V gave up 1 base and J gave up 4 bases, with 12 bases separating them. Germline V gene lookup returns CDR1 SGHRS and CDR2 YFSETQ. CDR3 size: 15 residues. The DNA of the CDR3 is TGCGCCAGCAGCTTGATGTCAGGGGCTAAAAACATTCAGTACTTC. This gives the protein CASSLMSGAKNIQYF.

This clonotype was recorded a few times. V is TRBV29-1 and J is TRBJ2-7; TRBD1 or TRBD2 may be the D gene (6 bases each). Trimming stripped 4 bases from V and 7 bases from J, with 11 bases between. Germline V gene sequence: CDR1 SQVTM, CDR2 ANQGSEA. The CDR3 is made up of 11 amino acids. The chain's CDR3 is CSVGRGGEQYF. The CDR3 DNA follows: TGCAGCGTTGGCAGGGGAGGTGAGCAGTACTTC.